These T cell receptor beta chains were read from a single sample in a study of cytomegalovirus exposure and HLA in healthy donors. The table came from immunoSEQ multiplex PCR; TCRdb's copy has only in-frame clones and leaves some out. The table has approximately 35,000 clones, roughly 84% seen once. The sample taken for sequencing was PBMCs. The receptors were gathered from a woman aged 18-35 years in good health and CMV-seronegative. Both conserved end residues are part of each CDR3. The D gene is left open where the match is weak. The size of a clone is reported for some rows only, either as once, few or many, or as a class for expanded clones.

cdr3_nt cdr3_aa j_call clone_size v_call cdr3_length d_call
TGTGCCAGCAGCAGTGGATACGGGGAAAAACTGTTTTTT CASSSGYGEKLFF TRBJ1-4 . TRBV5-4 13 .
TGTGCCAGCAGTGCCCATAGCGGGAAAATGACAGATACGCAGTATTTT CASSAHSGKMTDTQYF TRBJ2-3 . TRBV6-6 16 TRBD2
TGTGCCAGCAGCCGGGCGCGGGAGTTGGGAGAGCAGTACTTC CASSRARELGEQYF TRBJ2-7 . TRBV5-4 14 TRBD2
TGTGCCAGCAGCCGCGGGGGAACGGAGCAGTTCTTC CASSRGGTEQFF TRBJ2-1 . TRBV11-2 12 TRBD2
TGTGCCAGCAGCTGGGCAGCGAACACTGAAGCTTTCTTT CASSWAANTEAFF TRBJ1-1 . TRBV11-3 13 .
TGTGCCAGCAGGACAGGGGACCTTCTCGAGCAGTACTTC CASRTGDLLEQYF TRBJ2-7 . TRBV6-5 13 TRBD1
TGTGCCAGTAGTCGACTAGCGGGAACCTACGAGCAGTACTTC CASSRLAGTYEQYF TRBJ2-7 . TRBV19 14 TRBD2
TGTGCCAGCAGCTTGACAGGGGGCATGGGAAAACTGTTTTTT CASSLTGGMGKLFF TRBJ1-4 . TRBV6-6 14 TRBD1
TGTGCCAGCAGCTTGGGGGACTTTAAACATTCACCCCTCCACTTT CASSLGDFKHSPLHF TRBJ1-6 . TRBV7-2 15 .
TGTGCCAGTAGTAAGACAGGGCCTAATCAGCCCCAGCATTTT CASSKTGPNQPQHF TRBJ1-5 few TRBV19 14 TRBD1
TGTGCCAGCAGCCAAGAGCGGTCCTATTATGAGCAGTTCTTC CASSQERSYYEQFF TRBJ2-1 . TRBV14 14 .
TGTGCCAGCAGCTTAGGACTAGCGGGACTACAACCCCGCTCCTACGAGCAGTACTTC CASSLGLAGLQPRSYEQYF TRBJ2-7 . TRBV11-3 19 TRBD2
TGCGCCAGCAGCCAAGATTTGTGGGGACTAGTCCTCGAGCAGTACTTC CASSQDLWGLVLEQYF TRBJ2-7 . TRBV4-3 16 TRBD2
TGTGCCAGCAGTGAATGGGGACAGGGGACTGAAGCTTTCTTT CASSEWGQGTEAFF TRBJ1-1 . TRBV2 14 TRBD1
TGTGCCAGCAGCCTAGGGAGCTCTGGGGCCAACGTCCTGACTTTC CASSLGSSGANVLTF TRBJ2-6 . TRBV9 15 .
TGCGCCAGCAGCTTTGCAGGGAACGAGCAGTACTTC CASSFAGNEQYF TRBJ2-7 . TRBV5-1 12 .
TGTGCCAGCAGCAAGGGACAGGGGGCGGCTGGAAACACCATATATTTT CASSKGQGAAGNTIYF TRBJ1-3 . TRBV11-2 16 TRBD1
TGCGCCAGCAGCTTGGCACAGAACACTGAAGCTTTCTTT CASSLAQNTEAFF TRBJ1-1 . TRBV5-1 13 .
TGTGCTAGTGGTTTGCAGCAGGCGAACACCGGGGAGCTGTTTTTT CASGLQQANTGELFF TRBJ2-2 . TRBV12-5 15 .
TGCGCCAGCAGCCCCGGACAGGGGGATGGGGCCAACGTCCTGACTTTC CASSPGQGDGANVLTF TRBJ2-6 . TRBV4-1 16 TRBD1
TGTGCCAGCAGCCCCCGCAGGGGTCTGGACGAGCAGTACTTC CASSPRRGLDEQYF TRBJ2-7 few TRBV7-8 14 .
TGTGCCAGCAGCTTAACAGGGAACACCGGGGAGCTGTTTTTT CASSLTGNTGELFF TRBJ2-2 . TRBV7-9 14 .
TGCGCCAGCAGCCAAGATACAGGGAAGGTCTATGGCTACCCCTTC CASSQDTGKVYGYPF TRBJ1-2 . TRBV4-3 15 .
TGTGCCAGCAGACCTCAGCGTGGGGGCTACACCTTC CASRPQRGGYTF TRBJ1-2 . TRBV6-5 12 .